One sample yielded the 5 T cell receptor beta chains listed below, sequenced in a study of T cell responses to AZD1222 COVID-19 vaccine. This table comes from immunoSEQ multiplex PCR, and its TCRdb copy is limited to in-frame clones, with some not included. The repertoire holds about 120,000 clones, with roughly 89% as singletons. The sequences come from peripheral blood, collected on day 0 of AZD1222 vaccination. These receptor sequences come from an adult in good health.

The chain links TRBV29-1 to TRBJ1-4; D ambiguous. Germline assignment: CDR1 SQVTM and CDR2 ANQGSEA. Trimming removed 4 bases from V and 7 bases from J, with 16 bases in between. The CDR3 has 14 residues. The chain's CDR3 is CSVAPGSNGEKLFF. In DNA form, the CDR3 reads TGCAGCGTTGCACCGGGGTCAAACGGTGAAAAACTGTTTTTT.

The chain joins TRBV12-3 or TRBV12-4 to TRBJ1-2; no clear D. This CDR3 region has 13 residues. V dropped 2 bases and J dropped 6 bases, with 10 bases sitting between them. In nucleotides, the CDR3 is TGTGCCAGCAGTTTAAGCCTGGGCCATGGCTACACCTTC. It translates to CASSLSLGHGYTF.

Details on this clone: One end of the junction varies from germline; a read error may be responsible. The V gene is TRBV6-1, the J gene TRBJ1-3; 9 bases match TRBD1. The germline V gene encodes CDR1 MNHNS and CDR2 SASEGT. CDR3 length equals 15 residues. The CDR3 nucleotides are TGTGCCAGCACTGAACAGGGGGCTTCTGGAAACACCATATATTTT. This gives the protein CASTEQGASGNTIYF.

V gene TRBV6-5 combines with J gene TRBJ1-2; 7 nucleotides align to TRBD1. The CDR3 has 16 residues. CDR1 and CDR2 from the germline V gene are MNHEY and SVGAGI. The junction had 11 bases not matched to a gene; V was cut back by 0 bases and J by 7 bases. The CDR3 sequence is CASSYSTGRGFGGYTF. In DNA, the CDR3 is TGTGCCAGCAGTTACTCGACAGGGCGAGGTTTTGGTGGCTACACCTTC.

The J gene is TRBJ2-1, the V gene TRBV30; a weak D match, TRBD2 (6 bases). CDR1 is GTSNPN, CDR2 SVGIG, per germline (reference sequence). The V and J ends lost 3 bases and 9 bases respectively, with 12 bases between them. The CDR3 contains 12 residues. CDR3 sequence: CAWRPVGGEQFF. In nucleotides, the CDR3 is TGTGCCTGGAGACCGGTCGGGGGTGAGCAGTTCTTC.